The clone carrying this T cell receptor (beta chain) has more than one count but fewer than ten. The V end was cut by 6 bases, the J end by 3 bases, with 16 bases between. Germline V gives CDR1 MNHNS, CDR2 SASEGT. The CDR3 is 15 amino acids. The data stem from a study of CD8 T cells in ankylosing spondylitis. MiXCR was run by TCRdb on the 5' RACE reads, yielding one entry per CDR3 protein. The table lists under 450,000 distinct CDR3 sequences, more than 20% of them singletons. The sequence was collected from a male donor with ankylosing spondylitis or in good health (not recorded which). V usage is TRBV6-1 and J usage is TRBJ2-3, with a possible D match to TRBD2 (6 bases). Sequenced sample: blood, either unsorted or a sorted T cell fraction (not recorded which). Written as DNA, the CDR3 is TGTGCCAGCAGCCCCCGGAGGGCGGGTACAGATACGCAGTATTTT. Translating it yields CASSPRRAGTDTQYF.